This T cell receptor beta chain was sequenced in a study of CD8 T cells in ankylosing spondylitis. The study, taken as a whole, reports: Some of these motif variants have turned up before, in reports on reactive arthritis synovial fluid and blood. Ankylosing spondylitis blood appeared to be characterized by a TCR beta motif of eight or nine highly homologous variants. Reportedly, significant enrichment of disease-linked clones occurred in matched ankylosing spondylitis synovial fluid.

The CDR3 runs to 14 residues. Per the germline V gene, CDR1 is SGHRS and CDR2 is YFSETQ. The V and J ends lost 4 bases and 5 bases respectively, with 15 bases between them. 5'-RACE, quantitative and with molecular barcodes, yielded the TCR beta libraries. TCRdb passed the 5' RACE reads through MiXCR, listing each CDR3 protein once. Of 500,000 or so distinct CDR3 sequences listed, 5.3% are singletons. This clonotype was picked up many times. The antigen is undetermined. Sequencing used blood, either unsorted or a sorted T cell fraction (not recorded which). The chain carries TRBV5-1 and TRBJ1-2; D might be TRBD1 (5 bases). This TCR derives from a male donor with ankylosing spondylitis. The DNA of the CDR3 is TGCGCCAGCAGCCCGAACCTCAGGGTTTATGGCTACACCTTC. Protein product: CASSPNLRVYGYTF.